One and the same sample provided the 30 T cell receptor beta chains below, sequenced in a study of cytomegalovirus exposure and HLA in healthy donors. Primers for the PCR totalled 60 Vbeta and 13 Jbeta. Measured with immunoSEQ multiplex PCR; TCRdb has only the in-frame clones, and not every one. The table lists about 200,000 clones. The sequencing sample was made of PBMCs. The receptor source for this set is a boy younger than 18 in good health and CMV-seronegative.

The V gene is TRBV18, the J gene TRBJ1-1; D gene unclear. Germline CDR1 and CDR2: KGHSH and LQKENI. The CDR3 is made up of 15 amino acids. Trimming removed 6 bases from V and 0 bases from J, with 14 bases in between. The DNA for the CDR3 is TGTGCCAGCTCCCTAGCTTTGCCGGTGAACACTGAAGCTTTCTTT. This encodes CASSLALPVNTEAFF.

V and J are TRBV4-2 and TRBJ2-5; 7 bases fit TRBD2. CDR1 is LGHNA and CDR2 is YNFKEQ in the germline V gene. The junction had 2 bases not matched to a gene; V was cut back by 0 bases and J by 4 bases. The CDR3 contains 14 residues. This chain's CDR3 is CASSQEGEGETQYF. The CDR3, as DNA: TGTGCCAGCAGCCAAGAAGGGGAGGGAGAGACCCAGTACTTC.

The V call is TRBV28, the J call TRBJ2-3, with 7 bases aligning to TRBD2. The V segment lost 2 bases and the J segment 0 bases; nucleotides outside the gene matches: 5. CDR3 length: 16 amino acids. Germline-derived CDR1 and CDR2 are MDHEN and SYDVKM. In DNA form, the CDR3 reads TGTGCCAGCAGTTTAAGGGGAGCGGGAAGCACAGATACGCAGTATTTT. It is translated as CASSLRGAGSTDTQYF.

The CDR3 here is CASSYSPGQGGGEAFF. The CDR3, as DNA: TGTGCCAGCAGTTACTCACCGGGACAGGGGGGCGGAGAAGCTTTCTTT. V usage is TRBV6-5 and J usage is TRBJ1-1; 11 bases map to TRBD1. CDR1 is MNHEY, CDR2 SVGAGI, per germline. V dropped 0 bases and J dropped 8; count of bases not matched to a gene: 8. CDR3 length: 16 residues.

The V and J genes are TRBV9 and TRBJ2-1; TRBD1 might be the D (7 bases). In germline, CDR1 is SGDLS, CDR2 YYNGEE. Trimming removed 0 bases at V and 7 bases at J, with 14 bases between. CDR3 length: 15 amino acids. The CDR3, as DNA: TGTGCCAGCAGCGTAGTCTCCCAGGGGGGAAATGAGCAGTTCTTC. It is translated as CASSVVSQGGNEQFF.

The chain is built from TRBV27 and TRBJ1-4; 9 nucleotides align to TRBD1. V trimming: 5 bases; J trimming: 11 bases; junction bases outside the gene matches: 6. CDR1 MNHEY and CDR2 SMNVEV come from the germline V gene (reference sequence). The CDR3 runs 13 residues. CDR3 bases: TGTGCCAGCAGTCCGGGACAGGGTGGGAAACTGTTTTTT. This encodes CASSPGQGGKLFF.

The rearrangement links TRBV6-4 to TRBJ1-1; 7 bases map to TRBD1. Germline trimming cut 2 bases from V and 6 bases from J; bases unmatched to any gene: 9. This CDR3 is 15 amino acids long. From germline, CDR1 is MRHNA and CDR2 SNTAGT. The CDR3 loop reads CASSDGVTGPPEAFF. CDR3 nucleotide sequence: TGTGCCAGCAGTGACGGAGTGACAGGGCCACCTGAAGCTTTCTTT.

The V call is TRBV9, the J call TRBJ2-2; D remains ambiguous. Germline V gene lookup returns CDR1 SGDLS and CDR2 YYNGEE. This CDR3 is 13 amino acids long. V was cut by 5 bases and J by 6 bases, with 11 bases left in between. The CDR3 nucleotides read TGTGCCAGCAGGGCCCGGGTGGCCGGGGAGCTGTTTTTT. Translated: CASRARVAGELFF.

The J gene is TRBJ2-1, the V gene TRBV5-8; D unresolved. Germline V gene data show CDR1 as SGHTS and CDR2 as YDEGEE. The CDR3 is made up of 14 amino acids. The V and J ends lost 0 bases and 4 bases respectively, with 8 bases between them. CDR3 DNA: TGTGCCAGCAGCTTGGTCGACTTATACAATGAGCAGTTCTTC. Amino acid sequence: CASSLVDLYNEQFF.

V gene TRBV2 combines with J gene TRBJ2-3; 7 bases align to TRBD2. V shed 6 bases, J shed 1 base, and the junction held 4 bases outside the gene matches. This CDR3 contains 14 residues. Germline values: CDR1 SNHLY, CDR2 FYNNEI. The CDR3 loop reads CASRERDGTDTQYF. The CDR3 nucleotides read TGTGCCAGCAGGGAGCGGGACGGCACAGATACGCAGTATTTT.

The genes are TRBV15 and TRBJ1-2; D possibly corresponds to TRBD1 (5 bases). The V and J ends lost 0 bases and 0 bases respectively, with 17 bases between them. Germline V gene data show CDR1 as LNHNV and CDR2 as YYDKDF (reference sequence). The CDR3 sequence is 18 residues long. The CDR3, as DNA: TGTGCCACCAGCAGAGATTCCCTCGGGACTGACCCTAACTATGGCTACACCTTC. Translated: CATSRDSLGTDPNYGYTF.

The chain is built from TRBV5-1 and TRBJ2-2; the match to TRBD2 covers 11 bases. The CDR3 loop spans 16 amino acids. The V gene's germline CDR1 is SGHRS and CDR2 YFSETQ. V lost 4 bases to trimming and J lost 6 bases; unmatched junction nucleotides: 8. CDR3 sequence reads: CASSAIAGGPAGELFF. CDR3 in DNA: TGCGCCAGCAGCGCAATAGCGGGGGGGCCAGCCGGGGAGCTGTTTTTT. Variable domain in full (rest from reference TRBV5-1 and TRBJ2-2): KAGVTQTPRYLIKTRGQQVTLSCSPISGHRSVSWYQQTPGQGLQFLFEYFSETQRNKGNFPGRFSGRQFSNSRSEMNVSTLELGDSALYLCASSAIAGGPAGELFFGEGSRLTVL.

V is TRBV10-3 and J is TRBJ2-2; 9 bases map to TRBD1. The CDR3 loop spans 15 amino acids. Germline-derived CDR1 and CDR2 are ENHRY and SYGVKD. The J segment lost 1 base and the V segment lost 9 bases, leaving 6 bases of the junction unmatched. The CDR3 DNA is TGTGCCATGAAAGGGACAGGGTTGAACACCGGGGAGCTGTTTTTT. This encodes CAMKGTGLNTGELFF.

J is TRBJ2-6 and V is TRBV6-5, with unresolved D. CDR1 MNHEY and CDR2 SVGAGI come from the germline V gene. With 6 bases removed from V and 3 bases from J, the gap between germline ends came to 12 bases. This CDR3 contains 15 residues. The DNA of the CDR3 is TGTGCCAGCAGCTCAGATGTGATTGGGGCCAACGTCCTGACTTTC. Its protein product is CASSSDVIGANVLTF.

V is TRBV7-3 and J is TRBJ1-1; 9 bases are a match to TRBD1. The V segment lost 4 bases and the J segment 5 bases; nucleotides outside the gene matches: 8. The CDR3 extends over 15 amino acids. Per germline, CDR1 SGHTA and CDR2 FQGTGA. CDR3 amino acids: CASSSQGQGRTEAFF. The DNA for the CDR3 is TGTGCCAGCAGCTCACAAGGACAGGGGCGTACTGAAGCTTTCTTT.

V is TRBV27 and J is TRBJ2-3; D perhaps matches TRBD1 (6 bases). The CDR3 is made up of 14 amino acids. CDR1 and CDR2 from the germline V gene are MNHEY and SMNVEV (reference sequence). Deletions cut 5 bases from V and 1 base from J, with 10 bases between. CDR3 protein: CASSTGFRTDTQYF. CDR3 bases: TGTGCCAGCAGTACAGGGTTTCGCACAGATACGCAGTATTTT.

The V and J genes are TRBV4-3 and TRBJ2-3, with TRBD2 identical over 8 bases. Germline loops: CDR1 LGHNA, CDR2 YSLEER. CDR3 length equals 14 residues. V shed 4 bases, J shed 3 bases, and the junction held 3 bases outside the gene matches. The CDR3 region has the DNA TGCGCCAGCAGCCTTAGCGGGGCAACAGATACGCAGTATTTT. Amino acid sequence: CASSLSGATDTQYF.

The chain has TRBV30 and TRBJ2-1, with D possibly matching TRBD2 (6 bases). The CDR3 length is 14 residues. CDR1 and CDR2 from the germline V gene are GTSNPN and SVGIG (reference sequence). The V gene lost 4 bases and the J gene lost 0 bases, with 10 bases spanning the gap. The CDR3 region has the DNA TGTGCCTGGACCCCCGGGGGCTCCTACAATGAGCAGTTCTTC. Amino acid sequence: CAWTPGGSYNEQFF.

The chain couples TRBV30 to TRBJ2-7, with 7 positions matching TRBD1. This CDR3 is 16 amino acids long. V lost 5 bases to trimming and J lost 3 bases; unmatched junction nucleotides: 16. Germline CDR1 and CDR2: GTSNPN and SVGIG (reference sequence). The CDR3 DNA is TGTGCCTGGGACCCCGGATGGGGGACAGCCAACTACGAGCAGTACTTC. Translated: CAWDPGWGTANYEQYF.

To note about this clone: Distinct nucleotide sequences in the sample also encode this CDR3. This chain links TRBV6-5 with TRBJ1-2, with TRBD1 matching 7 bases. V lost 0 bases and J lost 0; bases outside the gene matches: 1. Germline V gene data show CDR1 as MNHEY and CDR2 as SVGAGI. The CDR3 consists of 15 residues. CDR3 sequence: CASSYSTGANYGYTF. The DNA of the CDR3 is TGTGCCAGCAGTTACTCAACAGGGGCTAACTATGGCTACACCTTC.

This chain connects TRBV7-8 to TRBJ1-1; a possible D gene is TRBD1 (5 bases). The germline CDR1 and CDR2 sequences are SGHVS and FQNEAQ. V was trimmed by 5 bases and J by 7 bases, leaving 8 bases between them. The CDR3 is made up of 11 amino acids. The CDR3 DNA sequence: TGTGCCAGCAGCCCAGACAGTGAAGCTTTCTTT. Amino acid sequence: CASSPDSEAFF.

The chain is built from TRBV13 and TRBJ2-1; 8 bases line up with TRBD2. This CDR3 comprises 17 residues. Germline CDR1 reads PRHDT; CDR2 reads FYEKMQ (reference sequence). V trimming: 5 bases; J trimming: 7 bases; junction bases outside the gene matches: 16. The CDR3 reads CASSAQLGAGGWNEQFF. The CDR3 DNA is TGTGCCAGCAGCGCCCAACTAGGGGCGGGGGGTTGGAATGAGCAGTTCTTC.

The V call is TRBV27, the J call TRBJ2-1; D possibly corresponds to TRBD1 (6 bases). CDR3 length: 15 amino acids. Germline V gene sequence: CDR1 MNHEY, CDR2 SMNVEV (reference sequence). V lost 3 bases and J 4 bases, leaving 13 bases between the germline ends. DNA for the CDR3: TGTGCCAGCAGTTTTGACGGGACATCGTACAATGAGCAGTTCTTC. This sequence encodes CASSFDGTSYNEQFF.

As DNA, the CDR3 is TGTGCCAGCAGTCCCGGGACTCGGGAGCAGTTCTTC. It yields the protein CASSPGTREQFF. The chain is built from TRBV6-1 and TRBJ2-1, with a possible D match to TRBD2 (6 bases). The V end lost 5 bases, the J end lost 10 bases, and 12 bases lay between the germline ends. The CDR3 length is 12 residues. Per germline, CDR1 MNHNS and CDR2 SASEGT.

The V call is TRBV5-5, the J call TRBJ2-2; 8 nucleotides agree with TRBD1. After removal of 2 bases from V and 6 bases from J, the junction contained 6 bases not matched to a gene. Germline loops: CDR1 SGHKS, CDR2 YYEKEE (reference sequence). The CDR3 is 15 amino acids. The CDR3 loop reads CASSLGQGWAGELFF. CDR3 DNA: TGTGCCAGCAGCTTAGGACAGGGATGGGCCGGGGAGCTGTTTTTT.

The chain combines TRBV7-2 with TRBJ2-7; D is undetermined. The CDR3 covers 14 residues. CDR1 SGHTA and CDR2 FQGNSA come from the germline V gene. The V and J ends lost 1 base and 5 bases respectively, with 12 bases between them. Here the CDR3 DNA reads TGTGCCAGCAGCTTAGTTCCGGGTCGGGACGAGCAGTACTTC. Translation: CASSLVPGRDEQYF.

The gene calls are TRBV7-2 and TRBJ2-1, with D perhaps TRBD1 (6 bases). V dropped 2 bases and J dropped 8 bases, with 16 bases sitting between them. The CDR3 sequence is 15 residues long. Looked up from germline, CDR1 is SGHTA and CDR2 is FQGNSA. CDR3: CASSLSGGAYDEQFF. The CDR3 coding sequence is TGTGCCAGCAGCTTAAGTGGGGGCGCCTATGATGAGCAGTTCTTC.

This chain joins TRBV27 and TRBJ2-5; D is perhaps TRBD1 (6 bases). The germline gives CDR1 MNHEY, CDR2 SMNVEV (reference sequence). V lost 10 bases and J lost 11, with 20 bases in between. CDR3 length equals 12 residues. CDR3 amino acids: CATRGPHGSQYF. The CDR3 DNA reads TGTGCCACCAGGGGCCCCCATGGGAGTCAGTACTTC.

The chain couples TRBV5-4 to TRBJ1-3; maybe TRBD1 (6 bases). With 4 bases removed from V and 2 bases from J, the gap between germline ends came to 16 bases. Germline CDR1 and CDR2: SGHNT and YYREEE (reference sequence). This CDR3 has 16 amino acids. The CDR3 DNA reads as TGTGCCAGCAGCCCTACACAGGGACCTACTGGAAACACCATATATTTT. This sequence encodes CASSPTQGPTGNTIYF.

This chain links TRBV6-1 with TRBJ1-1; D unclear. V lost 1 base and J lost 0, with 6 bases in between. This CDR3 contains 14 residues. Germline CDR1 is MNHNS and CDR2 is SASEGT. This chain's CDR3 is CASSEVAVNTEAFF. CDR3 bases: TGTGCCAGCAGTGAAGTTGCGGTGAACACTGAAGCTTTCTTT.